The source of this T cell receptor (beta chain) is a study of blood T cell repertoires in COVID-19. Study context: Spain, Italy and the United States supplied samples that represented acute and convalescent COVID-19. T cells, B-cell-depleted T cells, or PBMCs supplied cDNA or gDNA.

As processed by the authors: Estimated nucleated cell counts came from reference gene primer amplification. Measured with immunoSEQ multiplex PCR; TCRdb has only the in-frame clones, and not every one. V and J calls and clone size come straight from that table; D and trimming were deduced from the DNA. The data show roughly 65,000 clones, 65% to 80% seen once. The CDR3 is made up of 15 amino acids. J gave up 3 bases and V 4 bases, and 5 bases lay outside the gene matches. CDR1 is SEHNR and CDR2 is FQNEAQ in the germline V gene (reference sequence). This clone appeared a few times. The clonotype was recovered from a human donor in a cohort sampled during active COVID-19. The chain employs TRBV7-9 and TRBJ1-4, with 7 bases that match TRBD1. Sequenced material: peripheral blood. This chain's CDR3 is CASSSTGFSNEKLFF. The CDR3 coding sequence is TGTGCCAGCAGCTCGACAGGGTTTTCTAATGAAAAACTGTTTTTT. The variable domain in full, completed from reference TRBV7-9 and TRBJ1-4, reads DTGVSQNPRHKITKRGQNVTFRCDPISEHNRLYWYRQTLGQGPEFLTYFQNEAQLEKSRLLSDRFSAERPKGSFSTLEIQRTEQGDSAMYLCASSSTGFSNEKLFFGSGTQLSVL.